Included here is one T cell receptor (beta chain) sequence, with context. Its specific antigen is unknown. Per-nucleotide qualities are absent, and no much larger clonotype sits a single base away. All patients had node-negative disease on CT and PET/CT, and none had a history of other malignancies or had previously received chemotherapy or radiotherapy. At each of two time points, approximately 6.3 milliliters of peripheral venous blood were collected into EDTA tubes. Ficoll-Paque Plus density-gradient centrifugation was used to isolate PBMCs. Right after collection, samples were kept at -80 degrees C until analysis. V loses 1 base at its end and J loses 4 bases; junction bases beyond the gene matches: 4. CDR1 and CDR2, per the germline V gene (reference sequence), are GTSNPN and SVGIG. From the cysteine through the phenylalanine, the CDR3 covers 15 amino acids. CDR3 DNA is the only sequence kept; it has 45 bases, read in frame from the first base.

This sample is drawn from a study of prognosis after radiotherapy for stage I lung cancer (dated by TCRdb to the early 2020s). Regarding the study in general: Between early 2018 and 2019, roughly 18 patients with stage I NSCLC were enrolled in Nanjing, China. SBRT was not combined with any concurrent therapy in any patient. Squamous cell carcinoma histology was identified in seven patients, and adenocarcinoma histology was identified in under 15 patients. Peripheral blood TCR beta repertoires were profiled in stage I NSCLC patients before and after stereotactic body radiotherapy, and the repertoires were related to distant failure. Ages in the cohort of more than 10 men and about six women ranged from roughly 50 to 85 years, with a median of 74. For each of the 20 or so patients, one blood sample was taken before SBRT and one after, so the study sequenced about 38 samples in total. Among the enrolled patients, some 15 had newly diagnosed primary stage I lung tumors, while five or six had oligometastatic NSCLC following surgical resection of the primary tumor. SBRT was given in 3 to 5 fractions with a biologically effective dose of at least 100 Gy, using image-guided IMRT or VMAT. After SBRT, distant metastases developed in about 20% of the 19 patients at a median of approximately seven months, while the remaining 15 patients had no significant progression. All patients were regarded as medically inoperable, because of comorbidities in roughly twelve patients and refusal of surgery in roughly seven patients.

Two rounds of multiplex PCR on genomic DNA were used to amplify the TCR beta CDR3 region. In the first round of PCR, primers specific to each TRBV and TRBJ gene were used, and the primer sequences are filed in Chinese patent CN105087789A. Universal primers were used in the second PCR round. The Roche High Pure PCR Template Preparation Kit was used to extract genomic DNA from frozen PBMCs. Paired-end sequencing with 151 bp reads was performed on the libraries using an Illumina HiSeq 3000. From the authors' description of their analysis: Raw reads lacking the multiplex PCR primer sequences were removed with CutAdapt. High-quality paired reads were merged into contigs with PEAR. MiXCR assigned TRB V, D and J gene segments to each contig by aligning to reference sequences. CDR3 sequences were clustered by base quality and sequence similarity to remove sequencing errors. Diversity was calculated as Shannon entropy divided by the natural log of the number of productive TCR sequences. Clonality was computed as one minus the ratio of Shannon entropy to the natural log of the number of unique clonotypes. Using the Youden index from ROC curves, the researchers picked the repertoire-metric cut-offs for progression-free survival, and all analyses were carried out in R 3.5.3. The public reads were run again by TCRdb, first through fastp at Q25 and then through MiXCR, and only productive beta chains were kept. Duplicate CDR3 protein sequences are folded into a single record with the most common DNA and genes. It is TCRdb's table, rather than the study itself, that gives the V and J calls and clone size. The sample has over 11,000 distinct CDR3 sequences on record, around 56% of them singletons. About 28% of the sample rests with the top ten.

Overall study outcomes, separate from this receptor: None of the reported P values were adjusted for multiple comparisons. The small cohort and short follow-up limited the study, so independent validation of the findings is needed. Differences in TRBV and TRBJ usage frequencies by metastasis status were reportedly observed in two V genes at baseline and in several V and two J genes after SBRT. Unique TCR clone counts fell after SBRT (median 10,088 before versus 6,500 to 7,500 after; Wilcoxon paired P=0.011). Post-SBRT Shannon entropy and its change from baseline were lower in patients who developed distant metastases; baseline Shannon entropy was not associated with metastases. No determination of tumor specificity was made for expanded TCR clones.

The sequence came from a donor aged 50 or older with non-small cell lung cancer. The sample was PBMCs, taken before or after stereotactic body radiation therapy (not recorded which). Recombination linked TRBV30 to TRBJ2-1, with 10 central nucleotides matching TRBD2. The CDR3 sequence is CAWSGEREGYNEQFF. DNA sequence: TGTGCCTGGAGTGGGGAGCGGGAGGGATACAATGAGCAGTTCTTC.